Detailed here is one TCR beta chain. V lost 6 bases, J lost 8 bases, and 16 bases lay in between. The length of the CDR3 is 14 residues. Germline CDR1 and CDR2: SGHDN and FVKESK. This entry belongs to a study of blood T cell repertoires in COVID-19. Study-level background: Nucleic acid was either cDNA or gDNA, and it came from T cells, B-cell-depleted T cells, or PBMCs.

Clinical histories supplied by participants themselves formed the basis of cohort assignment. Recovered status in Cohort 3 required two negative PCRs, clearance, or symptom resolution. The repertoire was sequenced with immunoSEQ multiplex PCR; TCRdb's copy has only in-frame clones and lacks some. The sample lists over 200,000 clones, around 84% occurring once. This TCR derives from a man between 18 and 29 years old who had recovered from COVID-19. Sequencing was done on a sample of PBMCs or T cells enriched from blood (not recorded which). The chain recombines TRBV14 with TRBJ1-4, with D possibly TRBD1 on 6 matching bases. In nucleotides, the CDR3 is TGTGCCAGCAGGTACTCGACAGGTGGAGAAAAACTGTTTTTT. Protein: CASRYSTGGEKLFF.